These 30 T cell receptor beta chains were all obtained from the same sample, sequenced in a study of OX40 agonist ivuxolimab in advanced cancers. Measured with immunoSEQ multiplex PCR; TCRdb has only the in-frame clones, and not every one. The sample carries 70,000 to 80,000 clones, about three quarters recorded once. Here the sequenced sample was CD4+ or CD8+ T cells sorted from blood, taken in a trial of the OX40 agonist ivuxolimab. The source of these receptors is an adult with an advanced solid tumor such as melanoma, head and neck, liver or kidney cancer.

This chain connects TRBV27 to TRBJ2-1; possibly TRBD1 or TRBD2 for D (5 bases each). With 5 bases removed from V and 10 bases from J, the gap between germline ends came to 21 bases. Germline values: CDR1 MNHEY, CDR2 SMNVEV (reference sequence). The CDR3 is 15 residues long. In DNA form, the CDR3 reads TGTGCCAGCAGTCTACACCGGGGCGGAACGGGGGAGCAGTTCTTC. Translation gives CASSLHRGGTGEQFF.

This chain links TRBV6-6 with TRBJ2-5; 8 nucleotides line up with TRBD1. The V segment lost 2 bases and the J segment 5 bases; nucleotides outside the gene matches: 10. CDR1 and CDR2 from the germline V gene are MNHNY and SVGAGI (reference sequence). CDR3 size: 16 residues. The CDR3 DNA is TGTGCCAGCAGTTACCCCCGGACAGGGCAATGGGAGACCCAGTACTTC. Translating it yields CASSYPRTGQWETQYF.

The genes are TRBV4-1 and TRBJ1-5, with D possibly matching TRBD1 (5 bases). Germline CDR1 reads MGHRA; CDR2 reads YSYEKL. V dropped 7 bases and J dropped 0 bases, with 16 bases sitting between them. The CDR3 totals 16 residues. This chain's CDR3 is CASNPVGGGSNQPQHF. The CDR3 region has the DNA TGCGCCAGCAACCCTGTTGGGGGAGGTAGCAATCAGCCCCAGCATTTT.

A few counts support this clone. The chain joins TRBV28 to TRBJ1-4; 8 bases are a match to TRBD1. Germline V CDR1 and CDR2: MDHEN, SYDVKM. This CDR3 has 14 amino acids. The J segment lost 8 bases and the V segment lost 8 bases, leaving 10 bases of the junction unmatched. Here the CDR3 reads CASGLTGGGEKLFF. As DNA, the CDR3 is TGTGCCAGCGGACTAACAGGGGGAGGCGAAAAACTGTTTTTT.

The rearrangement uses TRBV19 and TRBJ2-3; 12 bases line up with TRBD1. With 2 bases clipped from V and 5 bases from J, the junction kept 5 bases outside the gene matches. This CDR3 has 16 residues. Germline-derived CDR1 and CDR2 are LNHDA and SQIVND (reference sequence). This CDR3 reads CASSILGTGGRDTQYF. The CDR3 coding sequence is TGTGCCAGTAGTATATTAGGGACAGGGGGCCGAGATACGCAGTATTTT.

This rearrangement joins TRBV7-2 to TRBJ1-5, with 8 nucleotides matching TRBD1. Germline trimming cut 5 bases from V and 8 bases from J; bases unmatched to any gene: 5. Germline V gene lookup returns CDR1 SGHTA and CDR2 FQGNSA. The CDR3 sequence is 13 residues long. CDR3 nucleotides: TGTGCCAGCAGCCGACAGGGGAAGGAGCCCCAGCATTTT. Translation: CASSRQGKEPQHF. Full variable domain (missing parts from reference TRBV7-2 and TRBJ1-5): GAGVSQSPSNKVTEKGKDVELRCDPISGHTALYWYRQSLGQGLEFLIYFQGNSAPDKSGLPSDRFSAERTGGSVSTLTIQRTQQEDSAVYLCASSRQGKEPQHFGDGTRLSIL.

The rearrangement joins TRBV7-9 to TRBJ1-5, with a possible D match to TRBD1 (5 bases). With 5 bases removed from V and 2 bases from J, the gap between germline ends came to 10 bases. The germline V gene has CDR1 SEHNR and CDR2 FQNEAQ (reference sequence). The CDR3 covers 14 residues. In DNA, the CDR3 is TGTGCCAGCAGCCTGGAAGGGGGCAATCAGCCCCAGCATTTT. This encodes CASSLEGGNQPQHF.

The chain employs TRBV19 and TRBJ1-5; no clear D gene. V was cut by 3 bases and J by 2 bases, with 11 bases left in between. Germline V gene sequence: CDR1 LNHDA, CDR2 SQIVND (reference sequence). This CDR3 is 15 amino acids long. As DNA, the CDR3 is TGTGCCAGTAGTATTTGGTCTGTCGGCAATCAGCCCCAGCATTTT. It yields the protein CASSIWSVGNQPQHF. Using reference TRBV19 and TRBJ1-5 for the parts outside the CDR3, the full variable domain is DGGITQSPKYLFRKEGQNVTLSCEQNLNHDAMYWYRQDPGQGLRLIYYSQIVNDFQKGDIAEGYSVSREKKESFPLTVTSAQKNPTAFYLCASSIWSVGNQPQHFGDGTRLSIL.

V is TRBV19 and J is TRBJ1-2, with 7 bases that match TRBD1. This CDR3 spans 13 amino acids. Looked up from germline, CDR1 is LNHDA and CDR2 is SQIVND (reference sequence). Unmatched junction bases numbered 8, after V lost 1 base and J lost 12 bases. The CDR3 nucleotides read TGTGCCAGTAGTATAGTCGCTTCAGGGGGGAACACCTTC. Its protein product is CASSIVASGGNTF.

The rearrangement links TRBV15 to TRBJ2-5; D ambiguous. The J call may be incorrect, as the DNA end agrees better with TRBJ2-7. This CDR3 comprises 15 residues. Per germline, CDR1 LNHNV and CDR2 YYDKDF (reference sequence). CDR3 sequence: CATSRDLGRSYEQYF. In DNA form, the CDR3 reads TGTGCCACCAGCAGAGATCTCGGACGCTCCTACGAGCAGTACTTC.

This clone was observed a handful of times. The J gene is TRBJ2-7, the V gene TRBV11-1; D is unresolved. V gave up 3 bases and J gave up 5 bases, with 11 bases separating them. Germline V gene lookup returns CDR1 SGHAT and CDR2 FQDESV (reference sequence). CDR3 size: 13 residues. The CDR3 DNA reads TGTGCCAGCAGCTTGAATAGACCTAACGAGCAGTACTTC. The encoded protein is CASSLNRPNEQYF.

The chain carries TRBV10-3 and TRBJ2-7; 10 bases align to TRBD1. V dropped 10 bases and J dropped 11; count of bases not matched to a gene: 17. CDR3 length equals 14 residues. Germline V gene data show CDR1 as ENHRY and CDR2 as SYGVKD. The CDR3 loop is CASSLRQGAGKKYF. In DNA, the CDR3 is TGTGCCAGCAGCCTTCGACAGGGGGCAGGGAAAAAGTACTTC.

The rearrangement uses TRBV29-1 and TRBJ2-3; 8 positions match TRBD2. Trimming took 0 bases from V and 1 from J; bases not matched to a gene: 12. The V gene's germline CDR1 is SQVTM and CDR2 ANQGSEA. The CDR3 is made up of 18 amino acids. CDR3 nucleotides: TGCAGCGTTGAAGAACCGGGGGGGGCTAGCGATGGCACAGATACGCAGTATTTT. Its protein is CSVEEPGGASDGTDTQYF.

V and J are TRBV5-1 and TRBJ2-1; D is undetermined. The CDR3 extends over 15 amino acids. V was shortened by 4 bases and J by 3 bases, with 14 bases between the two germline ends. CDR1 is SGHRS, CDR2 YFSETQ, per germline. CDR3 DNA sequence: TGCGCCAGCAGCCCCTCTTTAACGGACTACAATGAGCAGTTCTTC. Its translation is CASSPSLTDYNEQFF.

This chain connects TRBV10-3 to TRBJ1-4, with 9 bases aligning to TRBD1. The CDR3 spans 14 residues. CDR1 and CDR2 (germline): ENHRY, SYGVKD. The trim removed 6 bases at V and 6 bases at J, leaving 5 bases unmatched. In DNA form, the CDR3 reads TGTGCCATCAGGCAACAGGGGGCGGATGAAAAACTGTTTTTT. This sequence encodes CAIRQQGADEKLFF.

This sequence joins TRBV6-4 and TRBJ2-3, with D hard to call. Germline-derived CDR1 and CDR2 are MRHNA and SNTAGT. Trimming took off 0 bases at V and 8 bases at J, with 9 bases between the two ends. The length of the CDR3 is 13 residues. The CDR3, as DNA: TGTGCCAGCAGTGACTCAGCCCATGCTACGCAGTATTTT. Amino acid sequence: CASSDSAHATQYF.

The chain couples TRBV7-9 to TRBJ2-5, with D perhaps matching TRBD1 (5 bases). The length of the CDR3 is 15 residues. CDR1 and CDR2 from the germline V gene are SEHNR and FQNEAQ (reference sequence). V dropped 5 bases and J dropped 0 bases, with 13 bases sitting between them. Here the CDR3 reads CASSPLGLYQETQYF. CDR3 nucleotide sequence: TGTGCCAGCAGCCCCCTGGGGCTTTACCAAGAGACCCAGTACTTC.

The J gene is TRBJ1-1, the V gene TRBV5-6, with D hard to call. The CDR3 runs 13 residues. Trimming removed 1 base at V and 6 bases at J, with 10 bases between. CDR1 and CDR2 from the germline V gene are SGHDT and YYEEEE. The CDR3 is CASSLTAVPEAFF. The CDR3 DNA is TGTGCCAGCAGCTTGACAGCAGTCCCTGAAGCTTTCTTT.

The genes are TRBV5-4 and TRBJ2-3, with TRBD2 matching 7 bases. The CDR3 contains 15 residues. J lost 4 bases, V lost 0 bases, and 5 bases had no gene match. Germline V CDR1 and CDR2: SGHNT, YYREEE (reference sequence). CDR3 in DNA: TGTGCCAGCAGCTTGGACGGCGGGGGATCAGATACGCAGTATTTT. This encodes CASSLDGGGSDTQYF.

The chain recombines TRBV18 with TRBJ1-2; TRBD1 matches 8 bases. CDR1 is KGHSH and CDR2 is LQKENI in the germline V gene. This CDR3 spans 15 amino acids. V was clipped by 4 bases and J by 4 bases; unmatched bases: 8. As DNA, the CDR3 is TGTGCCAGCTCACTAGGACAGGGACGGGGCTATGGCTACACCTTC. Its translation is CASSLGQGRGYGYTF.

This chain uses TRBV7-9 with TRBJ2-5, with D unclear. The CDR3 has 14 amino acids. CDR1 is SEHNR, CDR2 FQNEAQ, per germline (reference sequence). Deletions cut 4 bases from V and 7 bases from J, with 16 bases between. As DNA, the CDR3 is TGTGCCAGCAGCTCTCGGGTCTTTGGCGTGACCCAGTACTTC. Residues: CASSSRVFGVTQYF.

V gene TRBV27 combines with J gene TRBJ2-3; D uncertain. V dropped 5 bases and J dropped 0 bases, with 12 bases sitting between them. Germline CDR1 MNHEY, CDR2 SMNVEV (reference sequence). The CDR3 is 15 residues long. The CDR3 DNA reads as TGTGCCAGCAGTCCAATGACACTAAGCACAGATACGCAGTATTTT. Amino acid sequence: CASSPMTLSTDTQYF.

This clone was seen only once. The rearrangement links TRBV7-3 to TRBJ1-5; 10 bases fit TRBD1. V was clipped by 5 bases and J by 5 bases; unmatched bases: 9. Germline V gene sequence: CDR1 SGHTA, CDR2 FQGTGA. The length of the CDR3 is 16 residues. This chain's CDR3 is CASSHRTGGIDQPQHF. As DNA, the CDR3 is TGTGCCAGCAGCCACAGGACAGGGGGTATAGATCAGCCCCAGCATTTT. Drawing the rest from reference TRBV7-3 and TRBJ1-5, the complete variable domain is GAGVSQTPSNKVTEKGKYVELRCDPISGHTALYWYRQSLGQGPEFLIYFQGTGAADDSGLPNDRFFAVRPEGSVSTLKIQRTERGDSAVYLCASSHRTGGIDQPQHFGDGTRLSIL.

This chain joins TRBV6-1 and TRBJ1-5; D uncertain. Germline V gene data show CDR1 as MNHNS and CDR2 as SASEGT. The V end was cut by 2 bases, the J end by 7 bases, with 6 bases between. The CDR3 length is 12 residues. In DNA form, the CDR3 reads TGTGCCAGCAGTGAACTCAGACAGCCCCAGCATTTT. This sequence encodes CASSELRQPQHF.

The chain couples TRBV18 to TRBJ1-5; a weak D match, TRBD1 (5 bases). Trimming left V 5 bases short and J 3 bases short, with 8 bases between. The CDR3 totals 13 residues. Germline lookup yields CDR1 KGHSH and CDR2 LQKENI. The CDR3 DNA is TGTGCCAGCTCAGGGGGTGTCAATCAGCCCCAGCATTTT. This sequence encodes CASSGGVNQPQHF.

This chain uses TRBV6-1 with TRBJ2-7; D perhaps matches TRBD1 (6 bases). CDR1 is MNHNS, CDR2 SASEGT, per germline. With 3 bases removed from V and 5 bases from J, the gap between germline ends came to 14 bases. This CDR3 region has 14 residues. The CDR3 loop is CASSEAGAPDEQYF. The CDR3 DNA reads as TGTGCCAGCAGTGAGGCAGGGGCCCCTGACGAGCAGTACTTC.

The chain recombines TRBV5-4 with TRBJ1-1, with D uncertain. The CDR3 is 13 residues long. The V end lost 2 bases, the J end lost 5 bases, and 10 bases lay between the germline ends. Germline V lookup: CDR1 SGHNT, CDR2 YYREEE (reference sequence). This CDR3 is CASSFKDRTEAFF. The DNA for the CDR3 is TGTGCCAGCAGCTTCAAGGATCGAACTGAAGCTTTCTTT.

This rearrangement joins TRBV5-1 to TRBJ2-1; 9 bases fit TRBD1. The length of the CDR3 is 16 residues. The junction had 11 bases not matched to a gene; V was cut back by 0 bases and J by 10 bases. Germline CDR1 is SGHRS and CDR2 is YFSETQ. CDR3 sequence: CASSLGFLGTGLEQFF. DNA of the CDR3: TGCGCCAGCAGCTTGGGGTTTTTGGGGACAGGGCTCGAGCAGTTCTTC.

The J gene is TRBJ2-3, the V gene TRBV5-1, with 8 bases that match TRBD1. Trimming took 0 bases from V and 0 from J; bases not matched to a gene: 3. There are 16 residues in the CDR3. Looked up from germline, CDR1 is SGHRS and CDR2 is YFSETQ. As DNA, the CDR3 is TGCGCCAGCAGCTTGGGAAGACAGGGGAGCACAGATACGCAGTATTTT. Protein sequence: CASSLGRQGSTDTQYF.

This clone appeared once. Other DNA sequences of this sample code for an identical CDR3. The rearrangement uses TRBV6-5 and TRBJ1-5, with TRBD1 matching 8 bases. Per the germline V gene, CDR1 is MNHEY and CDR2 is SVGAGI. The CDR3 has 14 amino acids. The J segment lost 6 bases and the V segment lost 2 bases, leaving 3 bases of the junction unmatched. The CDR3 loop reads CASSYRQGSQPQHF. Written as DNA, the CDR3 is TGTGCCAGCAGTTACCGACAGGGGAGTCAGCCCCAGCATTTT.